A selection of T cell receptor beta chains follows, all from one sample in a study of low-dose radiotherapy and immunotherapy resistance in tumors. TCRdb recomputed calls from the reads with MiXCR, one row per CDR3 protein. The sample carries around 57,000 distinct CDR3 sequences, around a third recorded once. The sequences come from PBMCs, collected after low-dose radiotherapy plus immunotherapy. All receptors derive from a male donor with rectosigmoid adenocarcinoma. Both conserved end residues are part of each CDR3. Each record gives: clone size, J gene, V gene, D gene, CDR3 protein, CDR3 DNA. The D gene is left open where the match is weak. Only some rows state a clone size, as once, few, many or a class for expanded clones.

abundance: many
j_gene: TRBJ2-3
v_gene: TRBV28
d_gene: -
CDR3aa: CASGRGFQDTQYF
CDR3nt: TGTGCCAGCGGACGGGGGTTTCAGGATACGCAGTATTTT

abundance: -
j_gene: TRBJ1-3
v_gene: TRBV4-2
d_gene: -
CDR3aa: CASSQAGSGNTIYF
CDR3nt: TGTGCCAGCAGCCAAGCAGGCTCTGGAAACACCATATATTTT

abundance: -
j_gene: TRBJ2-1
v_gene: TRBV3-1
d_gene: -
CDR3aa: CARTGDKNEQFF
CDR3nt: TGTGCCAGGACGGGTGACAAAAATGAGCAGTTCTTC

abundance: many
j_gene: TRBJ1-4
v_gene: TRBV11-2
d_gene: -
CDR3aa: CASSSRTASNEKLFF
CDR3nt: TGTGCCAGCAGCTCACGGACAGCATCTAATGAAAAACTGTTTTTT

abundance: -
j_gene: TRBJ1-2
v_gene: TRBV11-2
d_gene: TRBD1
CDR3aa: CASGPVGQGAGYTF
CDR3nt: TGTGCCAGCGGGCCCGTTGGACAGGGGGCTGGTTACACCTTC

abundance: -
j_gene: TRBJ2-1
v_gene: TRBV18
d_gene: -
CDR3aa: CASSPNRDGQFF
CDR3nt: TGTGCCAGCTCACCCAACAGGGATGGGCAGTTCTTC

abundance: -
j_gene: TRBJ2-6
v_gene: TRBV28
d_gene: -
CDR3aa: CASRGSQGAHSGANVLTF
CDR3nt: TGTGCCAGCAGAGGTTCGCAGGGAGCCCACTCTGGGGCCAACGTCCTGACTTTC

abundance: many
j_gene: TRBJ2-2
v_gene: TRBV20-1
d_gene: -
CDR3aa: CSARENRNTGELFF
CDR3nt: TGCAGTGCTAGAGAAAACCGGAACACCGGGGAGCTGTTTTTT

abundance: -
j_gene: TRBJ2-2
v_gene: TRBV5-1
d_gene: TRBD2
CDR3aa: CASSLDTSGMRELFF
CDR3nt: TGCGCCAGCAGCTTGGATACTAGCGGGATGAGGGAGCTGTTTTTT

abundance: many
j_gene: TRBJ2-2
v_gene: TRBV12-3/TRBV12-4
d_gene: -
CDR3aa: CASSPTHTGELFF
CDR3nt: TGTGCCAGCAGTCCAACGCACACCGGGGAGCTGTTTTTT

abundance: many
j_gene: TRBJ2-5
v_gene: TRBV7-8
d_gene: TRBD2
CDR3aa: CASSSQLAGGRETQYF
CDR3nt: TGTGCCAGCAGCTCCCAACTAGCGGGGGGGCGTGAGACCCAGTACTTC

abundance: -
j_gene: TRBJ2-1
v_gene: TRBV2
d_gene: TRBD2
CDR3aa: CASSFPRGLAGVGGEQFF
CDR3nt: TGTGCCAGCAGCTTCCCGCGGGGACTAGCGGGAGTGGGGGGTGAGCAGTTCTTC

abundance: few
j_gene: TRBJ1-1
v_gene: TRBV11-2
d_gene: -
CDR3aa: CASSLVMGVVHTEAFF
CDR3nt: TGTGCCAGCAGCTTAGTCATGGGGGTAGTGCACACTGAAGCTTTCTTT

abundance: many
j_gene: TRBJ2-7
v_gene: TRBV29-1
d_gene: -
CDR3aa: CSAHQGSSFDEQYF
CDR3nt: TGCAGCGCACACCAGGGGTCCTCCTTTGACGAGCAGTACTTC

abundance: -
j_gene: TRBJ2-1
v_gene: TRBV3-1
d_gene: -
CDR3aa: CASSQVLGSHEQFF
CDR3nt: TGTGCCAGCAGCCAAGTTTTAGGGTCCCATGAGCAGTTCTTC

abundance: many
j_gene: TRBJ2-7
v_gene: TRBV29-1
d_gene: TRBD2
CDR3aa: CSVLWGGYEQYF
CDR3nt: TGCAGCGTTCTTTGGGGGGGGTACGAGCAGTACTTC

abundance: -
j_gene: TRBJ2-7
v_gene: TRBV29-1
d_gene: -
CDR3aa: CSVEDYVGSTREQYF
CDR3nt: TGCAGCGTTGAAGATTATGTGGGGTCGACTCGCGAGCAGTACTTC

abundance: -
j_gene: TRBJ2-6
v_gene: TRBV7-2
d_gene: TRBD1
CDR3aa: CASSLAQRTGTGVSSGANVLTF
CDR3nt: TGTGCCAGCAGCTTAGCCCAACGGACCGGGACAGGGGTGTCCTCTGGGGCCAACGTCCTGACTTTC

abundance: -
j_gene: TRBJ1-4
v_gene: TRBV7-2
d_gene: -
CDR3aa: CASSLAQSTNEKLFF
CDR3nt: TGTGCCAGCAGCTTAGCTCAGTCAACTAATGAAAAACTGTTTTTT

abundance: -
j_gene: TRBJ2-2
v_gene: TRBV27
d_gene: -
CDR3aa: CASSLFSAALTANTGELFF
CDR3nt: TGTGCCAGCAGTTTATTTTCGGCCGCCTTGACCGCGAACACCGGGGAGCTGTTTTTT

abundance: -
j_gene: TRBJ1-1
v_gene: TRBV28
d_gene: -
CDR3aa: CASSRRGTEAFF
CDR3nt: TGTGCCAGCAGTAGGAGGGGCACTGAAGCTTTCTTT

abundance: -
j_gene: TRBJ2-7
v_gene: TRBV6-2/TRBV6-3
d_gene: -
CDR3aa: CASSLTGRYEQYF
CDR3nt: TGTGCCAGCAGTTTAACAGGGAGATACGAGCAGTACTTC

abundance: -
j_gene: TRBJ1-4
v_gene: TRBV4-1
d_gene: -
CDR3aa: CASSEAKGARENEKLFF
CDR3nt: TGCGCCAGCAGCGAAGCGAAAGGGGCTAGGGAGAATGAAAAACTGTTTTTT

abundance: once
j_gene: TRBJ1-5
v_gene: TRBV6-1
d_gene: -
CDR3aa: CASGGRGNQPQHF
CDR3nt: TGTGCCAGCGGGGGCAGGGGCAATCAGCCCCAGCATTTT

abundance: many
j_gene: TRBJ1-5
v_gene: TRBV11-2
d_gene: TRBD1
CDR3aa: CASSLGTTGSHQPQHF
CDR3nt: TGTGCCAGCAGCTTAGGAACGACAGGGTCCCATCAGCCCCAGCATTTT